These T cell receptor beta chains were read from a single sample in a study of CD8 T cells in Susac syndrome. TCRdb recomputed calls from the immunoSEQ multiplex PCR reads with MiXCR, one row per CDR3 protein. Here the sample spans about 140,000 distinct CDR3 sequences, 85% to 95% being singletons. The sequenced material came from CD4+ T cells from PBMCs. These receptors came from a human donor with Susac syndrome. Each CDR3 is given with its conserved first and last residue.

V gene: TRBV15
CDR3 protein: CATSRVPGEQFF

V gene: TRBV9
CDR3 protein: CASSQSLGGVEELFF

V gene: TRBV24-1
CDR3 protein: CATSDHNRGGSDEQFF

V gene: TRBV7-8
CDR3 protein: CASSQQGPYEQYF

V gene: TRBV11-1
CDR3 protein: CASSQDRINEAFF

V gene: TRBV20-1
CDR3 protein: CSAHVQTGGEKLFF

V gene: TRBV30
CDR3 protein: CAWSQTETQYF

V gene: TRBV4-2
CDR3 protein: CASSQDRGRQPQHF

V gene: TRBV19
CDR3 protein: CASSIRGSSGANVLTF

V gene: TRBV20-1
CDR3 protein: CSARPPGGPETQYF

V gene: TRBV6-1
CDR3 protein: CASKGQNQDYGYTF

V gene: TRBV27
CDR3 protein: CASRHGGALETQYF

V gene: TRBV29-1
CDR3 protein: CSAVIRSGRSDTQYF

V gene: TRBV4-1
CDR3 protein: CASSRGLAGFTSSYNEQFF

V gene: TRBV2
CDR3 protein: CASSANRGDTQYF

V gene: TRBV18
CDR3 protein: CASSPKQETQYF

V gene: TRBV4-3
CDR3 protein: CASSQEELGAPDTQYF

V gene: TRBV9
CDR3 protein: CASSPREGAVGRGANVLTF

V gene: TRBV5-1
CDR3 protein: CASSATAATEAFF

V gene: TRBV29-1
CDR3 protein: CSALLPNYGYTF

V gene: TRBV9
CDR3 protein: CASSRDRGTYNEQFF

V gene: TRBV29-1
CDR3 protein: CSVLLADLAKNIQYF

V gene: TRBV29-1
CDR3 protein: CSVEVPGGNTEAFF

V gene: TRBV5-4
CDR3 protein: CASSLEGGLSYNEQFF

V gene: TRBV10-3
CDR3 protein: CAISDLSSPFTETQYF

V gene: TRBV28
CDR3 protein: CASSGRTRQGSSYNSPLHF

V gene: TRBV6-2/TRBV6-3
CDR3 protein: CASSYSGLSGGGTQYF

V gene: TRBV20-1
CDR3 protein: CSASEVPLNYGYTF

V gene: TRBV7-7
CDR3 protein: CASSFSGHGETQYF

V gene: TRBV18
CDR3 protein: CASSPGTGGMDEQFF

V gene: TRBV20-1
CDR3 protein: CSASGTGGKTPGLGGYTF

V gene: TRBV5-1
CDR3 protein: CASSLERASWYEQYF

V gene: TRBV27
CDR3 protein: CASSSGLSSEKLFF

V gene: TRBV12-3/TRBV12-4
CDR3 protein: CASGIRGLTFALHF

V gene: TRBV30
CDR3 protein: CAWSHQETQYF